This entry lists 15 T cell receptor beta chains sequenced from one sample in a study of T-cell reconstitution after alpha-beta-depleted transplantation in children. Library preparation (for TCRbeta) was performed with unique molecular identifiers. TCRdb ran MiXCR on the PCR reads and lists one entry per CDR3 protein. Among under 250,000 distinct CDR3 sequences, more than 20% were seen once, and the ten largest hold about 5%. The source was PBMCs, mostly from graft donor cells, collected 360 days after TCRalphabeta/CD19-depleted stem cell transplant. The receptors originated from a female patient aged 2 to 10 who had a stem cell transplant for congenital amegakaryocytic thrombocytopenia, so the T cells may come from the graft donor.

This clonotype was seen a few times. V and J are TRBV13 and TRBJ2-2, with 10 bases matching TRBD2. J gave up 5 bases and V 2 bases, and 17 bases lay outside the gene matches. Germline loops: CDR1 PRHDT, CDR2 FYEKMQ (reference sequence). CDR3 length: 20 residues. The CDR3 DNA follows: TGTGCCAGCAGCTTAAAGTCCAAAGTTCAGCGGGAGGGGAGTACCGGGGAGCTGTTTTTT. It encodes CASSLKSKVQREGSTGELFF.

The V gene is TRBV4-1, the J gene TRBJ1-1; D gene unclear. V lost 1 base to trimming and J lost 2 bases, with 14 bases between them. In germline, CDR1 is MGHRA, CDR2 YSYEKL. This CDR3 has 16 amino acids. For the CDR3, the DNA is TGCGCCAGCAGCCAAGGTAGAAGGACGTTTAACACTGAAGCTTTCTTT. Protein: CASSQGRRTFNTEAFF.

A few counts support this clonotype. This chain connects TRBV6-6 to TRBJ1-1; perhaps TRBD1 as D (5 bases). The V end was cut by 6 bases, the J end by 4 bases, with 9 bases between. CDR1 and CDR2 from the germline V gene are MNHNY and SVGAGI (reference sequence). The CDR3 sequence is 12 residues long. DNA of the CDR3: TGTGCCAGCAGGGGGGGAAGCACTGAAGCTTTCTTT. This codes for CASRGGSTEAFF.

In this sample, this clonotype turned up many times. The chain couples TRBV20-1 to TRBJ2-1; 7 bases match TRBD1. This CDR3 has 13 residues. Trimming at V came to 4 bases and at J to 6 bases, leaving 6 bases not matched to a gene. CDR1 DFQATT and CDR2 SNEGSKA come from the germline V gene (reference sequence). The CDR3: CSATQGIGNEQFF. The CDR3 DNA sequence: TGCAGTGCTACACAGGGGATTGGCAATGAGCAGTTCTTC.

This clonotype has just a few counts. The genes are TRBV25-1 and TRBJ2-5; 8 positions match TRBD1. J was trimmed by 2 bases and V by 4 bases; bases with no gene match: 3. Germline V gene lookup returns CDR1 MGHDK and CDR2 SYGVNS. CDR3 length: 14 residues. The CDR3 here is CASSVYRGQETQYF. CDR3 nucleotides: TGTGCCAGCAGTGTATACAGGGGGCAAGAGACCCAGTACTTC.

The sample holds one count of this clonotype. The rearrangement links TRBV6-1 to TRBJ2-3; D ambiguous. The CDR3 length is 13 residues. Per germline, CDR1 MNHNS and CDR2 SASEGT. The V end lost 6 bases, the J end lost 0 bases, and 7 bases lay between the germline ends. CDR3 amino acids: CASRELSTDTQYF. DNA of the CDR3: TGTGCCAGCAGGGAACTTAGCACAGATACGCAGTATTTT.

There are many counts of this clonotype. This sequence joins TRBV29-1 and TRBJ2-5; D unclear. The CDR3 is 10 amino acids. Trimming left V 4 bases short and J 9 bases short, with 9 bases between. CDR1 is SQVTM and CDR2 is ANQGSEA in the germline V gene. CDR3 protein: CSVGGTAQYF. CDR3 nucleotide sequence: TGCAGCGTTGGCGGCACGGCCCAGTACTTC. Filled out from reference TRBV29-1 and TRBJ2-5, the complete variable domain reads SAVISQKPSRDICQRGTSLTIQCQVDSQVTMMFWYRQQPGQSLTLIATANQGSEATYESGFVIDKFPISRPNLTFSTLTVSNMSPEDSSIYLCSVGGTAQYFGPGTRLLVL.

This clonotype showed up many times. V usage is TRBV29-1 and J usage is TRBJ2-2, with D tentatively TRBD2 (7 bases). Germline V gene lookup returns CDR1 SQVTM and CDR2 ANQGSEA. The V end lost 3 bases, the J end lost 10 bases, and 12 bases lay between the germline ends. The CDR3 is 12 amino acids. As DNA, the CDR3 is TGCAGCGTTGAGGGGGCGGGGGAGGAGCTGTTTTTT. It encodes CSVEGAGEELFF.

There are a few counts of this clonotype. This chain uses TRBV9 with TRBJ2-1; 9 nucleotides align to TRBD2. Germline V lookup: CDR1 SGDLS, CDR2 YYNGEE. Unmatched junction bases numbered 21, after V lost 0 bases and J lost 8 bases. The CDR3 length is 20 residues. The CDR3 loop reads CASSVAPGLAWGAGDDEQFF. Here the CDR3 DNA reads TGTGCCAGCAGCGTAGCCCCGGGACTAGCCTGGGGTGCCGGCGACGATGAGCAGTTCTTC.

This sequence joins TRBV24-1 and TRBJ1-2, with D unresolved. The CDR3 runs 13 residues. V lost 5 bases to trimming and J lost 4 bases, with 10 bases between them. Germline CDR1 and CDR2: KGHDR and SFDVKD. DNA of the CDR3: TGTGCCACCAGTGCCTCCGGGGTCTATGGCTACACCTTC. Protein: CATSASGVYGYTF.

This chain uses TRBV20-1 with TRBJ2-1; D might be TRBD1 (6 bases). Germline V gene lookup returns CDR1 DFQATT and CDR2 SNEGSKA (reference sequence). The CDR3 spans 13 residues. The germline V and J ends were trimmed by 6 bases and 10 bases, with 19 bases remaining between them. CDR3 DNA: TGCAGTGCGACCGGACAGTCTCGGAGGGAGCAGTTCTTC. Residues: CSATGQSRREQFF.

The chain couples TRBV15 to TRBJ2-2, with a weak D call TRBD1 (5 bases). Trimming took off 0 bases at V and 2 bases at J, with 10 bases between the two ends. The CDR3 is made up of 16 amino acids. The germline CDR1 and CDR2 sequences are LNHNV and YYDKDF (reference sequence). The CDR3 bases are TGTGCCACCAGCAGAGATAAAGGGGCTAACACCGGGGAGCTGTTTTTT. This translates into CATSRDKGANTGELFF.

This chain joins TRBV7-9 and TRBJ1-5, with D possibly TRBD1 on 5 matching bases. This CDR3 is 14 amino acids long. V was pared by 5 bases and J by 0 bases, with 8 bases between. In germline, CDR1 is SEHNR, CDR2 FQNEAQ (reference sequence). The CDR3: CASSTTDSNQPQHF. The DNA for the CDR3 is TGTGCCAGCAGCACGACAGATAGCAATCAGCCCCAGCATTTT.

The genes are TRBV12-3 or TRBV12-4 and TRBJ1-2, with a possible D match to TRBD1 (6 bases). Trimming shortened V by 3 bases and J by 7 bases, and 12 bases separated the two germline ends. The CDR3 has 13 residues. CDR3 sequence: CASSFTKGGGYTF. As DNA, the CDR3 is TGTGCCAGCAGTTTTACTAAAGGGGGTGGCTACACCTTC.

J is TRBJ2-1 and V is TRBV4-1; the match to TRBD2 covers 11 bases. This CDR3 is 16 amino acids long. The V gene end was trimmed by 7 bases and the J gene end by 8 bases; junction bases not matched to a gene: 13. Germline CDR1 MGHRA, CDR2 YSYEKL. The CDR3 sequence: CASKELAGGPRDEQFF. In nucleotides, the CDR3 is TGCGCCAGCAAGGAGTTAGCGGGAGGGCCTCGGGATGAGCAGTTCTTC.